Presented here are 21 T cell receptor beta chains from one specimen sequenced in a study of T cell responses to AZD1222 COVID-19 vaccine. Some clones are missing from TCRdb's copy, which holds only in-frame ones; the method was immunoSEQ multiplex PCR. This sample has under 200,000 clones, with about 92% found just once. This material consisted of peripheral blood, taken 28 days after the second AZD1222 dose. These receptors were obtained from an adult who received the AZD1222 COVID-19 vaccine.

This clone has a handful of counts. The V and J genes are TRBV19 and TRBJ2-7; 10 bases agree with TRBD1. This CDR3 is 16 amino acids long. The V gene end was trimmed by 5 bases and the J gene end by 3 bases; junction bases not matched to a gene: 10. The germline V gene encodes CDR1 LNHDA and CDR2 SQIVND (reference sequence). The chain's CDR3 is CASSPLPGQGHYEQYF. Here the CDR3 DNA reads TGTGCCAGTAGTCCTCTCCCGGGACAGGGGCACTACGAGCAGTACTTC.

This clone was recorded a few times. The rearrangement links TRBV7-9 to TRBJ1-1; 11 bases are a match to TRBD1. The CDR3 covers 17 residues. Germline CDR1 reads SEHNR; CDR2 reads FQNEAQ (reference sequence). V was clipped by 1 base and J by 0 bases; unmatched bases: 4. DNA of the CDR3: TGTGCCAGCAGCTTAGTCGGACAGGGGGCCATGAACACTGAAGCTTTCTTT. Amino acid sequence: CASSLVGQGAMNTEAFF.

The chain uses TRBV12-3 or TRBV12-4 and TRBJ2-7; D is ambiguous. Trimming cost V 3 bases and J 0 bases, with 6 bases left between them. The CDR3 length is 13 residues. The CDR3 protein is CASSFDDSYEQYF. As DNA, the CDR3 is TGTGCCAGCAGTTTCGACGACTCCTACGAGCAGTACTTC.

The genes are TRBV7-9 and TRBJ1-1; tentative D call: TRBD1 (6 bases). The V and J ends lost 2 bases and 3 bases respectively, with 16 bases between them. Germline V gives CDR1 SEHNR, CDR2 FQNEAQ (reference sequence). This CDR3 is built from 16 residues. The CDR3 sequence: CASSLQNRVKHTEAFF. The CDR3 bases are TGTGCCAGCAGCTTACAAAACAGGGTGAAGCACACTGAAGCTTTCTTT.

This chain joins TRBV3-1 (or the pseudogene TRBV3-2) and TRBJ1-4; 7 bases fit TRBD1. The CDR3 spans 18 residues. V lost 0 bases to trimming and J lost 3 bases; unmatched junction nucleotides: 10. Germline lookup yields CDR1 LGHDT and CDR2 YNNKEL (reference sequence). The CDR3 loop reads CASSQDPPTGTANEKLFF. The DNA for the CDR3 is TGTGCCAGCAGCCAAGACCCACCTACCGGGACAGCTAATGAAAAACTGTTTTTT.

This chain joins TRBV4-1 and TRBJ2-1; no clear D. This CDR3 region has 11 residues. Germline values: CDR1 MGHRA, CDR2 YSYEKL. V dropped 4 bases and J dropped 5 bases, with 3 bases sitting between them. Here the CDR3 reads CASSLDNEQFF. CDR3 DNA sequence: TGCGCCAGCAGCCTCGACAATGAGCAGTTCTTC.

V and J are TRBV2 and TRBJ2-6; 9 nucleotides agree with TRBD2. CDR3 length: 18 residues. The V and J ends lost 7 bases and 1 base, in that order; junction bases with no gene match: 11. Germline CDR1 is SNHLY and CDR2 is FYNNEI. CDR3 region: CASKTGLALISGANVLTF. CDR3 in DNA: TGTGCCAGCAAAACCGGACTAGCGCTAATATCTGGGGCCAACGTCCTGACTTTC.

This chain's CDR3 is CASSLGLAGVYEQYF. The DNA of the CDR3 is TGTGCCAGCAGCTTAGGACTAGCGGGAGTCTACGAGCAGTACTTC. The rearrangement uses TRBV7-3 and TRBJ2-7, with TRBD2 matching over 13 bases. Germline lookup yields CDR1 SGHTA and CDR2 FQGTGA. This CDR3 is built from 15 residues. With 2 bases clipped from V and 3 bases from J, the junction kept 1 base outside the gene matches.

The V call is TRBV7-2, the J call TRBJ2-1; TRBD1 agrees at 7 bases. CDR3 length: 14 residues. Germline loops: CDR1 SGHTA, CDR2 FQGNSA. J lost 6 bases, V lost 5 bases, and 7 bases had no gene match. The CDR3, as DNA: TGTGCCAGCAGCGCGACAGGGTGGGGCAATGAGCAGTTCTTC. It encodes CASSATGWGNEQFF.

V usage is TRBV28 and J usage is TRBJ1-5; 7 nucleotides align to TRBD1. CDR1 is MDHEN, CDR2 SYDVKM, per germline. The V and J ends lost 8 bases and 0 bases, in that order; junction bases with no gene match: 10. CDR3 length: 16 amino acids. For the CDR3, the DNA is TGTGCCAGCCGGGGGACAGATCTTTATAGCAATCAGCCCCAGCATTTT. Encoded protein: CASRGTDLYSNQPQHF.

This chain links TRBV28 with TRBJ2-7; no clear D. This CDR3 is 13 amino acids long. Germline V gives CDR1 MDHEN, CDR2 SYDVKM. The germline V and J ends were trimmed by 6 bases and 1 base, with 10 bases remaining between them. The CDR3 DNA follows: TGTGCCAGCAGGAATCCAAGATCCTACGAGCAGTACTTC. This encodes CASRNPRSYEQYF.

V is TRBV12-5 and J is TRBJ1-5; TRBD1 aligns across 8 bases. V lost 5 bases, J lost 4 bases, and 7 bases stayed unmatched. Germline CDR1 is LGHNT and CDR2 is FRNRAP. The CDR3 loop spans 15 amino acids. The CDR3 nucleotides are TGTGCTAGTGGTCCCGACAGGGGCGGGAATCAGCCCCAGCATTTT. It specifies CASGPDRGGNQPQHF.

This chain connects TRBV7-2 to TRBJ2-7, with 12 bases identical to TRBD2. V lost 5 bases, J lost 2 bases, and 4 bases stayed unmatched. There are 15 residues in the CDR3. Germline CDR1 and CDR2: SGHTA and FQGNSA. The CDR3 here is CASSVSSGRAYEQYF. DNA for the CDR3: TGTGCCAGCAGCGTTTCTAGCGGGAGGGCCTACGAGCAGTACTTC. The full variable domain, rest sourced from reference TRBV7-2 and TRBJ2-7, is GAGVSQSPSNKVTEKGKDVELRCDPISGHTALYWYRQSLGQGLEFLIYFQGNSAPDKSGLPSDRFSAERTGGSVSTLTIQRTQQEDSAVYLCASSVSSGRAYEQYFGPGTRLTVT.

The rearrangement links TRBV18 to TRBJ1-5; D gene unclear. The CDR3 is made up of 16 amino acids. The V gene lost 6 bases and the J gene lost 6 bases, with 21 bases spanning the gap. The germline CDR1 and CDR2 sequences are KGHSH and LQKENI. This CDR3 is CASSEVGYSNRQPQHF. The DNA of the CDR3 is TGTGCCAGCTCCGAAGTCGGGTACTCGAATCGTCAGCCCCAGCATTTT.

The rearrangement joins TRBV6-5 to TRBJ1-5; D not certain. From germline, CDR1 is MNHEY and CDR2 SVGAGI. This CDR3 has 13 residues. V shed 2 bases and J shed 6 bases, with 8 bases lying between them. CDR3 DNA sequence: TGTGCCAGCAGTTACGGTCCAGGTCAGCCCCAGCATTTT. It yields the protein CASSYGPGQPQHF.

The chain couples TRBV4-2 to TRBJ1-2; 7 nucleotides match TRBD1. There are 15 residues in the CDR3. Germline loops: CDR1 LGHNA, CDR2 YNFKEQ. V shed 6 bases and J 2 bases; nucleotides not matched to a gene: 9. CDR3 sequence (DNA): TGTGCCAGCAGTCCGCAGGGGGTGCTGAACTATGGCTACACCTTC. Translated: CASSPQGVLNYGYTF.

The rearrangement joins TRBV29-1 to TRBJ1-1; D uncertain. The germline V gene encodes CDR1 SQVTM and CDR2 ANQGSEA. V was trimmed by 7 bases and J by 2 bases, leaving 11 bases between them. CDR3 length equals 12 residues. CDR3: CSGTLPNTEAFF. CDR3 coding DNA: TGCAGCGGAACACTGCCCAACACTGAAGCTTTCTTT. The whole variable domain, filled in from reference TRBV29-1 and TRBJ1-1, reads SAVISQKPSRDICQRGTSLTIQCQVDSQVTMMFWYRQQPGQSLTLIATANQGSEATYESGFVIDKFPISRPNLTFSTLTVSNMSPEDSSIYLCSGTLPNTEAFFGQGTRLTVV.

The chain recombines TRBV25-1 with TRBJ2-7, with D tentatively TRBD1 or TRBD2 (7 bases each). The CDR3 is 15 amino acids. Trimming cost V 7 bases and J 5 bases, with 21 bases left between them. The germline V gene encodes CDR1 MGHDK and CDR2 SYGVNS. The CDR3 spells CASNPPGGAVNEQYF. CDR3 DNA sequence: TGTGCCAGCAATCCACCAGGGGGGGCCGTGAACGAGCAGTACTTC.

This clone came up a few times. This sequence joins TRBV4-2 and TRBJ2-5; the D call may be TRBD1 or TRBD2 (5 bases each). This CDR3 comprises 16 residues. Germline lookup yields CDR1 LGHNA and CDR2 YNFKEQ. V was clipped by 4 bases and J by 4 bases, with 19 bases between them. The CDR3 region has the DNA TGTGCCAGCAGCCTGGGGGACCAAGGATCGGTAGAGACCCAGTACTTC. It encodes CASSLGDQGSVETQYF.

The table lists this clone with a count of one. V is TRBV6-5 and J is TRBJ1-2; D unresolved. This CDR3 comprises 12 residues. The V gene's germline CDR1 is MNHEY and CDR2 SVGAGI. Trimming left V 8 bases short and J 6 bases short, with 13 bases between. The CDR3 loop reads CASQFVGHGYTF. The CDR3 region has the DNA TGTGCCAGCCAATTTGTTGGGCATGGCTACACCTTC.

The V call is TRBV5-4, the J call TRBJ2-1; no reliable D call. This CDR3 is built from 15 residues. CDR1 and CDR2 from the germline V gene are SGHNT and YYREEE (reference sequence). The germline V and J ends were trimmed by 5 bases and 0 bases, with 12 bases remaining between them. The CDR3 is CASRTTESSYNEQFF. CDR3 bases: TGTGCCAGCAGGACGACTGAAAGCTCCTACAATGAGCAGTTCTTC.